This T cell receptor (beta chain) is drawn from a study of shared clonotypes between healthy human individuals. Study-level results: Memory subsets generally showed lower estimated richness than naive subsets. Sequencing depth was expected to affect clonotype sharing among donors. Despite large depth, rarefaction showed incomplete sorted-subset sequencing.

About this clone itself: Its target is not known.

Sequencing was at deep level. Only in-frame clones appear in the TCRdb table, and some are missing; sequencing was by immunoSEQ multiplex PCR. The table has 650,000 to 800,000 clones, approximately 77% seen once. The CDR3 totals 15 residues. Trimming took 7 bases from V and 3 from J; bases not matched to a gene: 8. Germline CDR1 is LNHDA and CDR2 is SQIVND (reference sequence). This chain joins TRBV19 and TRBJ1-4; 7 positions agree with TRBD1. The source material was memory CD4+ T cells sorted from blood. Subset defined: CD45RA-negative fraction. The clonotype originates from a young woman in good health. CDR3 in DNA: TGTGCCAGTAATATCGGGACAGCTTCTAATGAAAAACTGTTTTTT. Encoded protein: CASNIGTASNEKLFF.